The 4 T cell receptor beta chains below all came from one sample that was sequenced in a study of blood T cell repertoires in COVID-19. The data were produced by immunoSEQ multiplex PCR, yet TCRdb's version contains in-frame clones alone and is incomplete. The sample yields a few hundred thousand clones, about 85% seen once. Input material: PBMCs or T cells enriched from blood (not recorded which). These receptors were taken from a man aged 40-49 years who had recovered from COVID-19.

The rearrangement uses TRBV13 and TRBJ2-5; D possibly corresponds to TRBD2 (6 bases). Trimming took off 2 bases at V and 5 bases at J, with 15 bases between the two ends. Germline V gene sequence: CDR1 PRHDT, CDR2 FYEKMQ (reference sequence). This CDR3 contains 15 residues. In nucleotides, the CDR3 is TGTGCCAGCAGCTTACGAACGGGAGTCTTGGAGACCCAGTACTTC. Its protein product is CASSLRTGVLETQYF.

The chain combines TRBV6-5 with TRBJ2-3; TRBD2 might be the D (5 bases). The CDR3 runs to 14 residues. Germline CDR1 is MNHEY and CDR2 is SVGAGI. V gave up 6 bases and J gave up 0 bases, with 10 bases separating them. CDR3 protein: CASRQSGSTDTQYF. The CDR3 nucleotides are TGTGCCAGCAGACAGAGCGGTAGCACAGATACGCAGTATTTT.

The chain has TRBV5-6 and TRBJ1-2; D ambiguous. The V and J ends lost 7 bases and 3 bases respectively, with 25 bases between them. Germline assignment: CDR1 SGHDT and CDR2 YYEEEE. The CDR3 spans 17 residues. This CDR3 reads CASSNSPNSATHYGYTF. The CDR3 DNA follows: TGTGCCAGCTCAAACAGTCCGAATTCGGCAACCCACTATGGCTACACCTTC.

This CDR3 is CAWNRDFSYEQYF. CDR3 coding DNA: TGTGCCTGGAACCGGGACTTTTCCTACGAGCAGTACTTC. The genes are TRBV30 and TRBJ2-7; possibly TRBD2 for D (6 bases). The germline V gene encodes CDR1 GTSNPN and CDR2 SVGIG (reference sequence). V was trimmed by 4 bases and J by 1 base, leaving 11 bases between them. This CDR3 region has 13 residues.